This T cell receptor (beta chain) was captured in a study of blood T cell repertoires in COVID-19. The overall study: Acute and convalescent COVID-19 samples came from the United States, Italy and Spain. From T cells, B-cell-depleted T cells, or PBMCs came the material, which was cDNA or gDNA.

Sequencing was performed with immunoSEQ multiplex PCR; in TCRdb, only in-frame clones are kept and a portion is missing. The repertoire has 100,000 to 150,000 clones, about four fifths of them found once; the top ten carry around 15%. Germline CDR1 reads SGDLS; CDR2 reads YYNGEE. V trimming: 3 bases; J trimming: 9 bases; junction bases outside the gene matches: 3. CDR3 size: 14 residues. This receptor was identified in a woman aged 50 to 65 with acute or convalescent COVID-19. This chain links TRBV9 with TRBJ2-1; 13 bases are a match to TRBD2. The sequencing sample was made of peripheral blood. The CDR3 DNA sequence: TGTGCCAGCAGCGGGACTAGCGGGGGCGGTGAGCAGTTCTTC. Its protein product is CASSGTSGGGEQFF.